This entry features one TCR beta chain sequence. The table came from immunoSEQ multiplex PCR; TCRdb's copy has only in-frame clones and leaves some out. The sample consists of 84,000 or so clones, around 93% of them appearing once. These data originate in a study of T cell changes during pregnancy in multiple sclerosis. The sequences come from peripheral blood, collected in the third trimester of pregnancy. The TCR originated in a female donor with multiple sclerosis, enrolled in a pregnancy study.

CDR3 nucleotides: TGTGCCAGCAGCTTAGTCCCTCAGGGGAAAAGGTACAATGAGCAGTTCTTC. Amino acids: CASSLVPQGKRYNEQFF. V and J are TRBV11-2 and TRBJ2-1, with a weak D call TRBD1 (6 bases). The CDR3 loop spans 17 amino acids. V was pared by 1 base and J by 4 bases, with 17 bases between. From germline, CDR1 is SGHAT and CDR2 FQNNGV. Full variable domain (rest looked up from reference TRBV11-2 and TRBJ2-1): EAGVAQSPRYKIIEKRQSVAFWCNPISGHATLYWYQQILGQGPKLLIQFQNNGVVDDSQLPKDRFSAERLKGVDSTLKIQPAKLEDSAVYLCASSLVPQGKRYNEQFFGPGTRLTVL.